The present entry profiles one T cell receptor beta chain with its context. This clone was observed a handful of times. There is no known antigen for this receptor. Base-call qualities are not available, and no considerably larger clone is one nucleotide away. The data belong to a study of T cell changes during pregnancy in multiple sclerosis (dated by TCRdb to about 2019). Broadly, across the study: Changes in the T cell repertoire over the course of pregnancy were examined in this study in women with multiple sclerosis.

The CDR3 starts with the cysteine, ends with the phenylalanine, and has 14 residues. The retained sequence is limited to the CDR3, 42 bases, with the frame set at the first base. From a lookup of the germline V gene, CDR1 and CDR2 are MGHRA and YSYEKL. V loses 1 base of germline sequence and J loses 2 bases, and the interval between the two ends is 8 bases. The library was built by means of the immunoSEQ multiplex PCR assay. The source is immuneACCESS, and TCRdb retained only in-frame sequences with V and J called. Part of the clones is not carried over; for the studies checked, unresolved V genes explain less than half of this, and the remainder is unexplained. This sample holds approximately 58,000 clones; 80% to 95% were observed only once. The ten largest clones add up to 2.5% to 3% of the sample.

The rearranged chain carries TRBV4-1 and TRBJ2-5, with the D gene call left open. The receptor was isolated from a female donor in good health, enrolled as a control in a pregnancy study. This material consisted of peripheral blood, taken in the second trimester of pregnancy. CDR3 loop: CASSQGWAQETQYF. DNA sequence: TGCGCCAGCAGCCAAGGGTGGGCTCAAGAGACCCAGTACTTC.